These 25 T cell receptor beta chains share one sample of origin, sequenced in a study of spatial heterogeneity in lung cancer. Via MiXCR, TCRdb re-called the 5' RACE reads, giving one row per CDR3 protein. The sample includes approximately 6,800 distinct CDR3 sequences, roughly 14% of them seen just once. Documented time point: sample taken at primary tumor resection. These TCRs are of unknown antigen specificity. Study-level findings and limits: Mutation counts in tumors were tracked by counts of expanded intratumoral alpha and beta TCRs.

The starting material was lung tumor tissue, obtained at surgery. All receptors come from a male donor with early-stage non-small cell lung cancer.

Details on this clonotype: With the library built for alpha chains, this beta chain is off target and its frequency is not meaningful. The J gene is TRBJ2-1, the V gene TRBV20-1, with D uncertain. Per the germline V gene, CDR1 is DFQATT and CDR2 is SNEGSKA (reference sequence). The V end was cut by 5 bases, the J end by 6 bases, with 17 bases between. This CDR3 is 14 amino acids long. The CDR3 loop reads CSAPRYSGPNEQFF. The CDR3 DNA is TGCAGTGCTCCGAGGTACTCCGGCCCCAATGAGCAGTTCTTC.

This clonotype was recorded at least ten times. Being off target in a library aimed at alpha chains, this beta chain has a size of little meaning. The chain carries TRBV20-1 and TRBJ2-2, with D possibly matching TRBD1 (5 bases). The germline V gene encodes CDR1 DFQATT and CDR2 SNEGSKA (reference sequence). The V gene lost 5 bases and the J gene lost 4 bases, with 11 bases spanning the gap. This CDR3 comprises 13 residues. CDR3 amino acids: CSALDRGTGELFF. CDR3 sequence (DNA): TGCAGTGCTCTTGACAGAGGCACCGGGGAGCTGTTTTTT.

Many counts were recorded for this clonotype. Since the library was made to target alpha chains, this beta chain is a stray read and its abundance is not meaningful. V usage is TRBV27 and J usage is TRBJ2-1; TRBD2 matches 9 bases. The CDR3 spans 14 residues. J lost 10 bases, V lost 3 bases, and 7 bases had no gene match. Germline V lookup: CDR1 MNHEY, CDR2 SMNVEV (reference sequence). CDR3 in DNA: TGTGCCAGCAGTTTCAGCGGGGGGACCGGGGAGCAGTTCTTC. This codes for CASSFSGGTGEQFF.

This clonotype was seen at least ten times. This beta chain appears as a stray read in a library generated for alpha chains; its size is not informative. This chain joins TRBV12-3 or TRBV12-4 and TRBJ1-4, with a possible D match to TRBD1 (5 bases). CDR3 length: 14 amino acids. Trimming removed 2 bases at V and 8 bases at J, with 12 bases between. This CDR3 is CASSLQGMGEKLFF. CDR3 DNA sequence: TGTGCCAGCAGTTTACAGGGAATGGGAGAAAAACTGTTTTTT.

This clonotype was seen many times. This beta chain appears as a stray read in a library generated for alpha chains; its size is not informative. The genes are TRBV28 and TRBJ1-1; 8 bases fit TRBD1. The junction had 10 bases not matched to a gene; V was cut back by 6 bases and J by 4 bases. From germline, CDR1 is MDHEN and CDR2 SYDVKM. This CDR3 is built from 15 residues. The CDR3: CASSLGQGFRTEAFF. CDR3 bases: TGTGCCAGCAGCTTAGGACAGGGCTTTCGCACTGAAGCTTTCTTT.

As for this clonotype: This beta chain is a stray sequence in a library constructed for alpha chains; its clone size is not meaningful. This chain joins TRBV6-6 and TRBJ2-5; D might be TRBD1 (6 bases). The germline V and J ends were trimmed by 7 bases and 4 bases, with 13 bases remaining between them. The CDR3 contains 13 residues. CDR1 MNHNY and CDR2 SVGAGI come from the germline V gene (reference sequence). CDR3 protein: CASKGGSRETQYF. The CDR3 nucleotides are TGTGCCAGCAAAGGGGGTTCTCGAGAGACCCAGTACTTC.

This clonotype was seen at least ten times. This beta chain lies outside the target of a library built for alpha chains; its clone size means little. The chain carries TRBV9 and TRBJ2-3, with D uncertain. This CDR3 has 16 residues. Germline V gene sequence: CDR1 SGDLS, CDR2 YYNGEE. Trimming removed 0 bases at V and 0 bases at J, with 11 bases between. The CDR3 coding sequence is TGTGCCAGCAGCGTAGGGCACGGCAGAAGCACAGATACGCAGTATTTT. This gives the protein CASSVGHGRSTDTQYF.

A note on this clonotype: This beta chain is a stray read from a library made for alpha chains; its abundance is not meaningful. The CDR3 spells CSASSWSARTDTQYF. The CDR3, as DNA: TGCAGTGCTAGTTCCTGGAGCGCTCGCACAGATACGCAGTATTTT. V and J are TRBV20-1 and TRBJ2-3, with D uncertain. Germline-derived CDR1 and CDR2 are DFQATT and SNEGSKA (reference sequence). This CDR3 has 15 residues. Trimming removed 3 bases from V and 1 base from J, with 14 bases in between.

This clonotype was counted at least ten times. Because the library targeted alpha chains, this beta chain is an off-target read whose size means little. This rearrangement joins TRBV5-1 to TRBJ1-1; perhaps TRBD1 as D (5 bases). The length of the CDR3 is 13 residues. From germline, CDR1 is SGHRS and CDR2 YFSETQ. The ends were cut back, 4 bases at V and 2 bases at J, with 9 bases in the middle. CDR3 nucleotides: TGCGCCAGCAGCCAACAGGTTAACACTGAAGCTTTCTTT. It specifies CASSQQVNTEAFF.

This clonotype was counted many times. This beta chain came through as a stray read in a library set up for alpha chains, and its size says little. This chain uses TRBV2 with TRBJ1-5; D gene unclear. The CDR3 is made up of 12 amino acids. CDR1 and CDR2 (germline): SNHLY, FYNNEI. V was trimmed by 6 bases and J by 6 bases, leaving 9 bases between them. CDR3 in amino acids: CASRKETQPQHF. Here the CDR3 DNA reads TGTGCCAGCAGGAAAGAGACTCAGCCCCAGCATTTT.

A word on this clonotype: This beta chain appears as a stray read in a library generated for alpha chains; its size is not informative. The chain employs TRBV20-1 and TRBJ1-5, with D maybe TRBD1 (6 bases). Trimming stripped 6 bases from V and 2 bases from J, with 17 bases between. The CDR3 is 15 residues long. Germline lookup yields CDR1 DFQATT and CDR2 SNEGSKA (reference sequence). The CDR3 sequence: CSALREQGGNQPQHF. The CDR3 DNA follows: TGCAGTGCCCTCAGGGAACAGGGCGGCAATCAGCCCCAGCATTTT.

Relative to its sample, this clonotype is large. The library was prepared for alpha chains; this beta chain is a stray read, so its frequency means little. The chain couples TRBV10-3 to TRBJ1-5; D is perhaps TRBD1 (6 bases). Trimming removed 3 bases from V and 4 bases from J, with 10 bases in between. Germline CDR1 ENHRY, CDR2 SYGVKD. CDR3 length: 14 residues. CDR3 DNA sequence: TGTGCCATCAGTGACTACAGGGAGAATCAGCCCCAGCATTTT. Protein sequence: CAISDYRENQPQHF.

This clonotype appeared a few times. Being off target in a library aimed at alpha chains, this beta chain has a size of little meaning. Here the CDR3 DNA reads TGTGCCAGCAGCTTAGGGACGGCAGCAGATACGCAGTATTTT. Amino acid sequence: CASSLGTAADTQYF. This sequence joins TRBV7-8 and TRBJ2-3; D is unclear. V dropped 1 base and J dropped 4 bases, with 9 bases sitting between them. This CDR3 region has 14 residues. Germline V gene lookup returns CDR1 SGHVS and CDR2 FQNEAQ.

At least ten counts were recorded for this clonotype. The size of this beta chain means little, since it is a stray read in a library made for alpha chains. This rearrangement joins TRBV12-3 or TRBV12-4 to TRBJ2-1; 8 bases are shared with TRBD1. With 6 bases clipped from V and 6 bases from J, the junction kept 10 bases outside the gene matches. The CDR3 consists of 15 residues. The DNA for the CDR3 is TGTGCCAGCAGAGACCCGGGACAGGCTTTCAATGAGCAGTTCTTC. It codes for CASRDPGQAFNEQFF.

This clonotype has at least ten counts. This beta chain came through as a stray read in a library set up for alpha chains, and its size says little. V gene TRBV20-1 combines with J gene TRBJ1-1, with a weak D call TRBD1 (6 bases). CDR1 is DFQATT and CDR2 is SNEGSKA in the germline V gene (reference sequence). The V and J ends lost 0 bases and 6 bases respectively, with 17 bases between them. The CDR3 totals 15 residues. CDR3 in amino acids: CSARDWTAPAPEAFF. In DNA, the CDR3 is TGCAGTGCTAGAGATTGGACAGCCCCAGCTCCTGAAGCTTTCTTT.

As to this clonotype: This beta chain came through as a stray read in a library set up for alpha chains, and its size says little. The chain employs TRBV29-1 and TRBJ2-3; unclear D gene. This CDR3 is 12 amino acids long. Trimming pared 5 bases from V and 0 bases from J, leaving 6 bases between. The germline CDR1 and CDR2 sequences are SQVTM and ANQGSEA. The CDR3 reads CSVLDSTDTQYF. The CDR3, as DNA: TGCAGCGTTCTGGACAGCACAGATACGCAGTATTTT.

This clonotype was observed many times. Within a library made for alpha chains, this beta chain is off target, and its count is uninformative. The chain joins TRBV6-6 to TRBJ1-5; D remains ambiguous. The CDR3 totals 17 residues. Germline CDR1 reads MNHNY; CDR2 reads SVGAGI (reference sequence). The V and J ends lost 0 bases and 5 bases respectively, with 17 bases between them. The CDR3 DNA follows: TGTGCCAGCAGTTACTCGAAGACCCCAGGCGGGGATCAGCCCCAGCATTTT. Its translation: CASSYSKTPGGDQPQHF.

This clonotype ranks as medium-sized. In a library made to pick up alpha chains, this beta chain is a stray read with a size that means little. This chain connects TRBV5-1 to TRBJ2-3; no clear D gene. CDR1 and CDR2 from the germline V gene are SGHRS and YFSETQ. V lost 0 bases, J lost 6 bases, and 14 bases lay in between. This CDR3 is 15 amino acids long. CDR3 amino acids: CASSLVGIQDDTQYF. CDR3 nucleotides: TGCGCCAGCAGCTTGGTGGGGATACAAGATGATACGCAGTATTTT.

This clonotype was observed once. This beta chain represents an off-target read in a library built for alpha chains; its size is of limited meaning. The chain has TRBV21-1 and TRBJ2-7; TRBD2 is the table's D call and was not checked against the DNA. TRBV21-1 is labeled a pseudogene. The CDR3 loop spans 17 amino acids. The DNA for the CDR3 is TGTGCCAGCATCTCTCCAGGGCGTCCCAGGGACTGTTACGAGCAGTACGTC. Translation: CASISPGRPRDCYEQYV.

This clonotype rates as medium-sized. This beta chain is an off-target read within a library intended for alpha chains, so its frequency means little. The J gene is TRBJ2-3, the V gene TRBV4-1, with 12 bases that match TRBD2. The CDR3 is 15 amino acids. With V trimmed by 4 bases and J by 1 base, 0 bases remained unmatched. Germline CDR1 and CDR2: MGHRA and YSYEKL. The CDR3: CASSRLAGGTDTQYF. The CDR3 DNA reads TGCGCCAGCAGCCGACTAGCGGGGGGCACAGATACGCAGTATTTT.

This clonotype was picked up many times. Within a library made for alpha chains, this beta chain is off target, and its count is uninformative. The DNA of the CDR3 is TGTGCCAGCGGGGGACTAGCGACTCACACCGGGGAGCTGTTTTTT. This sequence encodes CASGGLATHTGELFF. The chain uses TRBV28 and TRBJ2-2; 10 bases match TRBD2. CDR1 and CDR2 (germline): MDHEN, SYDVKM. The CDR3 length is 15 residues. With 8 bases clipped from V and 3 bases from J, the junction kept 6 bases outside the gene matches. The full variable domain, in which reference TRBV28 and TRBJ2-2 provide the parts outside the CDR3, is DVKVTQSSRYLVKRTGEKVFLECVQDMDHENMFWYRQDPGLGLRLIYFSYDVKMKEKGDIPEGYSVSREKKERFSLILESASTNQTSMYLCASGGLATHTGELFFGEGSRLTVL.

Many counts were recorded for this clonotype. Since the library was made to target alpha chains, this beta chain is a stray read and its abundance is not meaningful. This rearrangement joins TRBV11-2 to TRBJ2-7; no clear D. Germline V CDR1 and CDR2: SGHAT, FQNNGV. The CDR3 is 12 residues long. V was trimmed by 0 bases and J by 6 bases, leaving 6 bases between them. The CDR3 protein is CASSLDTLEQYV. In nucleotides, the CDR3 is TGTGCCAGCAGCTTAGACACGCTCGAGCAGTACGTC.

This clonotype was observed many times. Since it is a stray read in a library aimed at alpha chains, this beta chain has a size that is not meaningful. The V and J genes are TRBV12-3 or TRBV12-4 and TRBJ1-5, with TRBD1 matching 12 bases. Losses at the gene ends were 5 bases for V and 7 bases for J; bases not matched to a gene: 9. The CDR3 runs to 16 residues. The CDR3 bases are TGTGCCAGCAGTCCACGGGACAGGGGGCCGGGGCAGCCCCAGCATTTT. It is translated as CASSPRDRGPGQPQHF.

This clonotype was counted many times. This beta chain lies outside the target of a library built for alpha chains; its clone size means little. The chain employs TRBV2 and TRBJ2-1, with 11 nucleotides matching TRBD2. The germline V gene has CDR1 SNHLY and CDR2 FYNNEI. The V and J ends lost 7 bases and 12 bases, in that order; junction bases with no gene match: 14. This CDR3 comprises 15 residues. The CDR3, as DNA: TGTGCCAGCACCACCCCGGCTAGCGGGAGGTCGGGGCAGTTCTTC. Translation: CASTTPASGRSGQFF.

Sample share makes this clonotype medium-sized. Found in a library prepared for alpha chains, this beta chain is an off-target read, and its abundance has little meaning. The chain links TRBV6-5 to TRBJ1-5; no firm D call. The CDR3 is 16 amino acids. V lost 6 bases, J lost 4 bases, and 19 bases lay in between. CDR1 MNHEY and CDR2 SVGAGI come from the germline V gene. This chain's CDR3 is CASSVSFPGPNQPQHF. CDR3 in DNA: TGTGCCAGCAGCGTTAGCTTTCCCGGGCCTAATCAGCCCCAGCATTTT.